This T cell receptor (beta chain) stems from a study of cytomegalovirus exposure and HLA in healthy donors. Study summary: An earlier analysis identified 120 million or so unique TCR beta sequences in about 170 million T cells.

PCR primers comprised 60 Vbeta and 13 Jbeta primers. Profiled with immunoSEQ multiplex PCR; TCRdb holds only in-frame clones, not every one. The repertoire holds tens of thousands of clones, with roughly 79% as singletons. Findings and caveats of the study: A likely sequencing artifact accounted for one observed cluster of highly shared sequence variants. Reportedly, cytomegalovirus status was diagnosed with high sensitivity and specificity.

V lost 7 bases, J lost 0 bases, and 7 bases stayed unmatched. This CDR3 is built from 18 residues. The V gene's germline CDR1 is LNHDA and CDR2 SQIVND (reference sequence). It was healthy bone marrow donors who served as donors. As to this clone: The antigen is unknown.

The clonotype comes from a male donor in good health and CMV-seropositive. Sequencing was done on a sample of PBMCs. V usage is TRBV19 and J usage is TRBJ2-6, with 12 bases matching TRBD1. For the CDR3, the DNA is TGTGCCAGTACGTTGGGACAGGGGGCGGTCTCTGGGGCCAACGTCCTGACTTTC. This translates into CASTLGQGAVSGANVLTF.